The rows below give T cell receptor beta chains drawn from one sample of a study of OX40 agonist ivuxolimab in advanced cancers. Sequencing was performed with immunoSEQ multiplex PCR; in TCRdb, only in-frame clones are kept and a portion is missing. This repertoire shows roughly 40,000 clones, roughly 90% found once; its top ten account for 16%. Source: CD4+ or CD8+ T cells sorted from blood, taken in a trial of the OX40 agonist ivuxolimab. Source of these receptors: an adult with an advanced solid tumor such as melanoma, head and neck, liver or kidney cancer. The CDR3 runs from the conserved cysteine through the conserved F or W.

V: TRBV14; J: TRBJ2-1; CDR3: CASSQNLLYEQFF
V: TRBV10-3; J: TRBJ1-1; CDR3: CAISDGGTAEAFF
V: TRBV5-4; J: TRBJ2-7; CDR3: CASSLRQGLHEQYF
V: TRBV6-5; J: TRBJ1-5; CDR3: CASSYGGANQPQHF
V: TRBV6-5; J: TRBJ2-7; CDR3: CASSSTQGYEQYF
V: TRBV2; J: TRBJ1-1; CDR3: CASSWDGNTEAFF
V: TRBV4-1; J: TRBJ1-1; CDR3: CASSQIQGTEAFF
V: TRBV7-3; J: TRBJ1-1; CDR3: CASSLEKGWTEAFF
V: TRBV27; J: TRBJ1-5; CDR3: CASQGQPNQPQHF
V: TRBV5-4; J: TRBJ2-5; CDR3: CASSLGVKAGPETQYF
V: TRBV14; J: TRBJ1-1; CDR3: CASSPIGFLGTEAFF
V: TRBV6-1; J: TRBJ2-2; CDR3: CASSEDGVHTGELFF
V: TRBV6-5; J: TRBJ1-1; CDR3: CASSYSTGHMNTEAFF
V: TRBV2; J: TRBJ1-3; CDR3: CASSEFREGNTIYF
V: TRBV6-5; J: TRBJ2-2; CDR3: CASRGSGRSTGELFF
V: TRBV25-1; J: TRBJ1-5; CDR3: CASRGEWEPQHF
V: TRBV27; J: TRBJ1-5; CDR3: CASSFVGQPQHF
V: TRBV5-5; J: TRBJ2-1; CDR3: CASSLYAPSGPTILNEQFF
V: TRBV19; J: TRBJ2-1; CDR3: CASSAGGLPDEQFF
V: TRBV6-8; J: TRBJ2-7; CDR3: CASSYPVGAGEPADYEQYF
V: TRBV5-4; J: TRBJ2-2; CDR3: CASSLPGLAGEAGELFF
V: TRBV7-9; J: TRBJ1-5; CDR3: CASSLGTGNQPQHF
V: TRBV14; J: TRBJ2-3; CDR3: CASSQDSHTDTQYF
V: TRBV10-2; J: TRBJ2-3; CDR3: CASSERGTDTQYF
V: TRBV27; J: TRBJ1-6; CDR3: CASSWGAGSPLHF
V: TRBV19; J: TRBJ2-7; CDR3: CASSMGQGAYEQYF
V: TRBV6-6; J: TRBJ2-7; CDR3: CASSYSGVYEQYF
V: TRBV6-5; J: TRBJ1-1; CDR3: CASSYGWGTEAFF
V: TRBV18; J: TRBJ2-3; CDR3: CASSLSHGGPDTQYF
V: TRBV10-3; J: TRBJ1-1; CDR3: CAISDHSWNTEAFF
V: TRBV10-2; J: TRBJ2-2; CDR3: CASSELAGGLVTGELFF
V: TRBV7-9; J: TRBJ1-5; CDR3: CASSHDGTGTQHF
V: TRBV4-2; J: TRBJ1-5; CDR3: CASSQDGEGHQPQHF
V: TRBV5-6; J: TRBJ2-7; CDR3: CASSTGRSSYEQYF
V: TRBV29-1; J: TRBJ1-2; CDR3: CSVEDPDSQMYGYTF
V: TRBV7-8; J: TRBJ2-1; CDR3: CASSLVGRNNEQFF
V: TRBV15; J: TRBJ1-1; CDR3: CATSRDRGGTEAFF